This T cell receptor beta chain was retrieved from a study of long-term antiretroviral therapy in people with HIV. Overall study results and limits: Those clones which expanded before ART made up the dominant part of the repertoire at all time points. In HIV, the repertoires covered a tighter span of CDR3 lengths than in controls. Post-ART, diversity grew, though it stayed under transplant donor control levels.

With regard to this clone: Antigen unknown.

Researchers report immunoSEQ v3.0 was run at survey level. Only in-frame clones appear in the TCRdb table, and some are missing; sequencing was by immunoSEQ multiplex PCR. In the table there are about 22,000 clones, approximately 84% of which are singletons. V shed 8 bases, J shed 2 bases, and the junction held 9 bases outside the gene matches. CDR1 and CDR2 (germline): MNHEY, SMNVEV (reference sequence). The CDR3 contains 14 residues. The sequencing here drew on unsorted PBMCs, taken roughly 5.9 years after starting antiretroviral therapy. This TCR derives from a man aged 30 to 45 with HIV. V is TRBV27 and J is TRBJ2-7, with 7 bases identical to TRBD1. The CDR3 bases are TGTGCCAGCGGCTCCCGGGACAGAACCTACGAGCAGTACTTC. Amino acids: CASGSRDRTYEQYF.